The 10 T cell receptor beta chains below all came from one sample that was sequenced in a study of control samples from healthy donors and cancer patients. Only in-frame clones appear in the TCRdb table, and some are missing; sequencing was by immunoSEQ multiplex PCR. The sample holds about 270,000 clones, over 75% seen once. Sequencing was performed on PBMCs. The source is a woman aged 55-69 years with lung cancer.

This clone was observed a handful of times. The chain uses TRBV9 and TRBJ2-7, with 8 bases lining up with TRBD1. The V and J ends lost 4 bases and 5 bases, in that order; junction bases with no gene match: 8. Germline V lookup: CDR1 SGDLS, CDR2 YYNGEE. This CDR3 has 14 residues. The CDR3 DNA sequence: TGTGCCAGCAGCCCGCGACAGGGGACCCACGAGCAGTACTTC. Protein sequence: CASSPRQGTHEQYF.

The V gene is TRBV5-8, the J gene TRBJ2-6; a weak D match, TRBD2 (6 bases). The CDR3 consists of 16 residues. CDR1 and CDR2 (germline): SGHTS, YDEGEE. Trimming left V 2 bases short and J 3 bases short, with 12 bases between. Written as DNA, the CDR3 is TGTGCCAGCAGCTTCCATTGGGGACTTGGGGCCAACGTCCTGACTTTC. Translation: CASSFHWGLGANVLTF. Together with reference TRBV5-8 and TRBJ2-6, the CDR3 gives the full variable domain: EAGVTQSPTHLIKTRGQQATLRCSPISGHTSVYWYQQALGLGLQFLLWYDEGEERNRGNFPPRFSGRQFPNYSSELNVNALELEDSALYLCASSFHWGLGANVLTFGAGSRLTVL.

This sequence joins TRBV4-1 and TRBJ2-2, with D hard to call. Germline loops: CDR1 MGHRA, CDR2 YSYEKL. V gave up 1 base and J gave up 1 base, with 7 bases separating them. This CDR3 has 15 residues. CDR3 residues: CASSQGQENTGELFF. CDR3 bases: TGCGCCAGCAGCCAAGGGCAGGAGAACACCGGGGAGCTGTTTTTT.

The rearrangement joins TRBV6-5 to TRBJ1-1, with D tentatively TRBD1 (6 bases). The CDR3 extends over 15 amino acids. In germline, CDR1 is MNHEY, CDR2 SVGAGI. The V end was cut by 11 bases, the J end by 3 bases, with 22 bases between. This chain's CDR3 is CAGKFGDTVDTEAFF. CDR3 DNA: TGTGCCGGAAAGTTCGGGGACACAGTTGACACTGAAGCTTTCTTT.

This sequence joins TRBV4-1 and TRBJ2-7, with TRBD1 matching over 10 bases. J gave up 5 bases and V 4 bases, and 8 bases lay outside the gene matches. This CDR3 spans 15 amino acids. Germline CDR1 MGHRA, CDR2 YSYEKL. This CDR3 reads CASSREDRGPHEQYF. CDR3 nucleotide sequence: TGCGCCAGCAGCCGAGAAGACAGGGGGCCCCACGAGCAGTACTTC.

The chain has TRBV12-3 or TRBV12-4 and TRBJ1-1; D remains unclear. The CDR3 covers 13 residues. Trimming took off 5 bases at V and 2 bases at J, with 9 bases between the two ends. In DNA, the CDR3 is TGTGCCAGCAGTATTGGGGTAAACACTGAAGCTTTCTTT. Translating it yields CASSIGVNTEAFF.

This chain uses TRBV7-8 with TRBJ2-7; 11 bases map to TRBD1. Trimming took 1 base from V and 3 from J; bases not matched to a gene: 2. The germline V gene encodes CDR1 SGHVS and CDR2 FQNEAQ. The CDR3 contains 15 residues. CDR3 protein: CASSLVDRGLYEQYF. DNA of the CDR3: TGTGCCAGCAGCTTAGTGGACAGGGGGCTCTACGAGCAGTACTTC.

The chain employs TRBV5-6 and TRBJ2-7, with D unresolved. CDR1 SGHDT and CDR2 YYEEEE come from the germline V gene. The CDR3 loop spans 12 amino acids. V dropped 2 bases and J dropped 6 bases, with 9 bases sitting between them. CDR3: CASSLYSGEQYF. CDR3 DNA: TGTGCCAGCAGCTTATACTCTGGCGAGCAGTACTTC.

The chain uses TRBV6-1 and TRBJ1-2, with D unresolved. CDR3 length: 16 amino acids. V was pared by 4 bases and J by 2 bases, with 17 bases between. Germline-derived CDR1 and CDR2 are MNHNS and SASEGT. CDR3 residues: CASSVGLAELNYGYTF. CDR3 sequence (DNA): TGTGCCAGCAGTGTAGGCCTGGCGGAGTTAAACTATGGCTACACCTTC.

This clone has a single count. J is TRBJ2-5 and V is TRBV19, with D maybe TRBD2 (6 bases). V was trimmed by 3 bases and J by 2 bases, leaving 13 bases between them. Germline assignment: CDR1 LNHDA and CDR2 SQIVND (reference sequence). The CDR3 is 15 amino acids. The CDR3 DNA reads as TGTGCCAGTAGTATTAGCGGTCGACGGCAAGAGACCCAGTACTTC. Translated, it gives CASSISGRRQETQYF.